The present T cell receptor (beta chain) was sequenced within a study of identical twins. Findings and caveats of the study: Abundant cord blood beta clonotypes carried fewer insertions; memory repertoires showed none. Where beta out-of-frame sequences were concerned, excess twin sharing was weaker. Models underpredicted monozygotic twin sharing of out-of-frame TCR alpha.

The CDR3 loop spans 17 amino acids. Germline assignment: CDR1 SNHLY and CDR2 FYNNEI. cDNA molecules carried unique molecular identifiers, and template switching added a universal primer site. TCRdb reprocessed the 5' RACE reads with MiXCR, giving one entry per CDR3 protein. This table holds approximately 220,000 distinct CDR3 sequences, roughly 7.5% found once. A note on this clonotype: As yet, its antigen is unknown. At one of its ends the junction is not consistent with the germline gene, which may arise from a read error.

The same specimen was also included in a second study, on yellow fever vaccine responses in identical twins.

The chain uses TRBV2 and TRBJ2-5; 9 bases match TRBD2. Sequenced material: memory (CD45RO+) T cells sorted from blood. The source of this sequence is a woman aged 18-29 years in good health. CDR3 loop: CACSLALWREGRETQYF. As DNA, the CDR3 is TGTGCCTGCAGTTTAGCGCTTTGGCGGGAGGGCCGGGAGACCCAGTACTTC.